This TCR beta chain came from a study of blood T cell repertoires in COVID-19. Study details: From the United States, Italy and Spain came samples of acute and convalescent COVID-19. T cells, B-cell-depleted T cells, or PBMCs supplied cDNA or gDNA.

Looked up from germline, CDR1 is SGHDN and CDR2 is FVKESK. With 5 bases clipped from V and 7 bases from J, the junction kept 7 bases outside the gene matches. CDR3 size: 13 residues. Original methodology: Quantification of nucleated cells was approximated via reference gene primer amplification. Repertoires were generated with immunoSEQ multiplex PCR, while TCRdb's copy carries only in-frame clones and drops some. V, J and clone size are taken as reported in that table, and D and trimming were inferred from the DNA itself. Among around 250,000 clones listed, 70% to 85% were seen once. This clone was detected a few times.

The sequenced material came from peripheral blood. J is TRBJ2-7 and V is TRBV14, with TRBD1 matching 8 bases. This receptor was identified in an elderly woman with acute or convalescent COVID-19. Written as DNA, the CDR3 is TGTGCCAGCAGCTACCGGGACAGGACAGAGCAGTACTTC. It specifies CASSYRDRTEQYF.